This TCR beta chain was profiled in a study of T-cell reconstitution after alpha-beta-depleted transplantation in children. Study-level results: Several patients had high TCRbeta diversity at day 60; it came from surviving recipient T cells and thymic progenitors.

The library targeted TCRbeta and was prepared with unique molecular identifiers. Via MiXCR, TCRdb re-called the PCR reads, giving one row per CDR3 protein. The sample includes about 200,000 distinct CDR3 sequences, approximately 6.8% of them seen just once. This CDR3 spans 13 amino acids. The V end was cut by 8 bases, the J end by 1 base, with 11 bases between. Germline CDR1 and CDR2: MNHNS and SASEGT. This clonotype was found many times. Its matching antigen is unknown. The material was PBMCs, obtained before TCRalphabeta/CD19-depleted stem cell transplant. This TCR was sampled from a girl under three years old with combined immunodeficiency, due to receive a stem cell transplant. The genes are TRBV6-1 and TRBJ1-1; D gene unclear. The CDR3: CASCESENTEAFF. The CDR3, as DNA: TGTGCCAGCTGCGAATCAGAGAACACTGAAGCTTTCTTT.